The present T cell receptor beta chain was sequenced within a study of blood T cell repertoires in COVID-19. Repertoires were generated with immunoSEQ multiplex PCR, while TCRdb's copy carries only in-frame clones and drops some. The top ten clones hold approximately 8% of a sample with some 150,000 clones, around 84% of them seen once. The length of the CDR3 is 17 residues. CDR1 and CDR2 (germline): LNHDA, SQIVND (reference sequence). The V gene lost 5 bases and the J gene lost 5 bases, with 25 bases spanning the gap. This chain connects TRBV19 to TRBJ2-7, with D possibly being TRBD2 (6 bases). The sequencing input was peripheral blood. The TCR sequence derives from a woman aged 60-75 years with acute or convalescent COVID-19. In nucleotides, the CDR3 is TGTGCCAGTAGTTCCCCCAGCACCGGGGGAGTAAAGGACGAGCAGTACTTC. It is translated as CASSSPSTGGVKDEQYF.